The 9 T cell receptor beta chains below come from one sample, sequenced in a study of control samples from healthy donors and cancer patients (dated by TCRdb to 2020 to 2021). Library generation was performed with the immunoSEQ multiplex PCR assay. Drawn from immuneACCESS, this table holds only the in-frame rearrangements with V and J called that TCRdb kept. Clones are partly lost; checked studies trace under half to an unresolved V gene and leave the rest unexplained. Within this sample are 130,000 or so clones, with approximately 90% of them counted one time only. About 12% of the sample comes from the top ten. Material: blood. These receptors were obtained from a man aged 30 to 45 in good health.

V usage is TRBV5-1 and J usage is TRBJ2-3, with a possible D match to TRBD1 (7 bases). The germline V gene has CDR1 SGHRS and CDR2 YFSETQ. Trimming shortened V by 1 base and J by 0 bases, and 15 bases separated the two germline ends. The CDR3 extends over 17 amino acids. Here the CDR3 DNA reads TGCGCCAGCAGCTTGACCACGACAGGGACTAGCACAGATACGCAGTATTTT. Protein sequence: CASSLTTTGTSTDTQYF.

The chain couples TRBV3-1 (or the pseudogene TRBV3-2) to TRBJ1-2; 8 positions match TRBD1. After removal of 3 bases from V and 5 bases from J, the junction contained 14 bases not matched to a gene. Germline V lookup: CDR1 LGHDT, CDR2 YNNKEL (reference sequence). The length of the CDR3 is 17 residues. In DNA form, the CDR3 reads TGTGCCAGCAGCCACCTTGTACAGGGGGGTTACGGATATGGCTACACCTTC. Translating it yields CASSHLVQGGYGYGYTF.

In DNA, the CDR3 is TGTGCCAGCTCACCACCGGGACTAGCGGGGGGCACAGATACGCAGTATTTT. Encoded protein: CASSPPGLAGGTDTQYF. This sequence joins TRBV18 and TRBJ2-3, with 14 bases fitting TRBD2. The CDR3 is 17 residues long. The germline gives CDR1 KGHSH, CDR2 LQKENI. Trimming removed 0 bases from V and 1 base from J; junction bases left unmatched: 0.

This chain links TRBV3-1 (or the pseudogene TRBV3-2) with TRBJ1-5; D uncertain. This CDR3 has 14 residues. The germline CDR1 and CDR2 sequences are LGHDT and YNNKEL (reference sequence). Trimming removed 4 bases at V and 5 bases at J, with 12 bases between. DNA for the CDR3: TGTGCCAGCAGCCGATTCATGAGCGATCAGCCCCAGCATTTT. Protein: CASSRFMSDQPQHF.

V is TRBV24-1 and J is TRBJ2-7; TRBD1 is a possible D gene (6 bases). Germline assignment: CDR1 KGHDR and CDR2 SFDVKD. The V and J ends lost 3 bases and 4 bases respectively, with 9 bases between them. The CDR3 has 13 amino acids. The DNA for the CDR3 is TGTGCCACCAGTGATAGACAGGCTTACGAGCAGTACTTC. It encodes CATSDRQAYEQYF.

This sequence joins TRBV5-1 and TRBJ2-3; 7 bases are shared with TRBD1. Germline V CDR1 and CDR2: SGHRS, YFSETQ. V shed 3 bases and J 0 bases; nucleotides not matched to a gene: 4. This CDR3 has 15 amino acids. Written as DNA, the CDR3 is TGCGCCAGCAGCTCTGAGGGGGCTAGCACAGATACGCAGTATTTT. Translated: CASSSEGASTDTQYF.

Remarks on this clone: Its ends do not fully match the called genes, so a read error is possible. V gene TRBV5-4 combines with J gene TRBJ2-3; TRBD1 aligns across 11 bases. The CDR3 is made up of 16 amino acids. From germline, CDR1 is SGHNT and CDR2 YYREEE (reference sequence). CDR3 nucleotides: TGTGCCCGCAGCGACCGGGACAGGGGGGGGGCAGATACGCAGTATTTT. Its translation is CARSDRDRGGADTQYF.

This rearrangement joins TRBV19 to TRBJ1-1; D not certain. With 7 bases removed from V and 1 base from J, the gap between germline ends came to 10 bases. This CDR3 has 13 amino acids. Germline-derived CDR1 and CDR2 are LNHDA and SQIVND (reference sequence). The CDR3 here is CASTGSSNTEAFF. The CDR3 DNA follows: TGTGCCAGTACCGGGTCCTCGAACACTGAAGCTTTCTTT.

The chain recombines TRBV3-1 (or the pseudogene TRBV3-2) with TRBJ1-2; a weak D match, TRBD1 (5 bases). This CDR3 comprises 14 residues. Germline V gene lookup returns CDR1 LGHDT and CDR2 YNNKEL (reference sequence). V was trimmed by 2 bases and J by 6 bases, leaving 13 bases between them. CDR3 coding DNA: TGTGCCAGCAGCCAATCGGACACCTCTCATGGCTACACCTTC. It specifies CASSQSDTSHGYTF.